This TCR beta chain was obtained from a study of T-cell reconstitution after alpha-beta-depleted transplantation in children. Study-level points and caveats: The high TCRbeta diversity at day 60 in some patients came from surviving recipient T cells and thymic progenitors. It was newly produced T cells that mostly accounted for T-cell counts and diversity one year after transplant.

Construction of the TCRbeta library involved unique molecular identifiers. TCRdb recomputed calls from the PCR reads with MiXCR, one row per CDR3 protein. The sample records about 110,000 distinct CDR3 sequences, around 10% being singletons. Regarding this clonotype: Antigen specificity is unknown.

Losses at the gene ends were 5 bases for V and 6 bases for J; bases not matched to a gene: 5. Per germline, CDR1 MDHEN and CDR2 SYDVKM. The CDR3 length is 14 residues. The TCR comes from a boy under 10 years old with acute lymphoblastic leukemia, due to receive a stem cell transplant. Sample: PBMCs, taken before TCRalphabeta/CD19-depleted stem cell transplant. V gene TRBV28 combines with J gene TRBJ1-4, with TRBD1 matching over 8 bases. Written as DNA, the CDR3 is TGTGCCAGCAGTCCGGGGACAGGCTATGAAAAACTGTTTTTT. As protein: CASSPGTGYEKLFF.